The 8 T cell receptor beta chains given below trace back to one sample, sequenced in a study of human CD8 memory T cell subsets (dated by TCRdb to 2020 to 2021). A Human TCR Profiling Kit was used to prepare UMI-labeled 5' RACE TCRbeta libraries. After reprocessing by TCRdb, each CDR3 protein sequence is one entry, and no DNA is given. The sample's own table lists several thousand distinct CDR3 sequences. The ten largest clones take up around a quarter of the sample. Sequencing used CD8+ T cells from PBMCs. These receptors were collected from a human donor in good health.

This clonotype is identified as medium-sized from frequency. V is TRBV29-1 and J is TRBJ1-2. This CDR3 spans 12 amino acids. Germline V gives CDR1 SQVTM, CDR2 ANQGSEA. Here the CDR3 reads CSVDTGLYGYTF.

This chain joins TRBV28 and TRBJ2-3; TCRdb gives TRBD1 as the D gene, but with no DNA this cannot be confirmed. CDR3 length: 16 residues. CDR1 and CDR2 from the germline V gene are MDHEN and SYDVKM. The CDR3 sequence is CASSLPRGQGTDTQYF.

This chain uses TRBV6-2 or TRBV6-3 with TRBJ1-1. Germline CDR1 reads MNHEY; CDR2 reads SVGEGT. The CDR3 runs 15 residues. The CDR3 protein is CASSPLAQEDTEAFF.

This clonotype ranks as medium-sized in terms of frequency. The chain recombines TRBV29-1 with TRBJ2-1; the D call from TCRdb, TRBD1, cannot be confirmed without DNA. The CDR3 has 16 amino acids. The germline V gene has CDR1 SQVTM and CDR2 ANQGSEA. CDR3 in amino acids: CSVEGGRDKKVDEQFF.

The chain joins TRBV5-6 to TRBJ2-7; TCRdb picks TRBD1, but there is no DNA to check that call. The CDR3 is 15 residues long. Germline V lookup: CDR1 SGHDT, CDR2 YYEEEE. CDR3 residues: CASSLGGSGNYEQYF.

CDR3 sequence: CATRPGQGFTEAFF. The chain has TRBV6-2 or TRBV6-3 and TRBJ1-1; with no DNA, the TCRdb D assignment of TRBD1 cannot be verified. Germline-derived CDR1 and CDR2 are MNHEY and SVGEGT. This CDR3 comprises 14 residues.

This chain's CDR3 is CASSYGIAGTTDTQYF. This sequence joins TRBV6-5 and TRBJ2-3; TCRdb indicates TRBD2, and absent DNA this call remains unverified. This CDR3 comprises 16 residues. Per the germline V gene, CDR1 is MNHEY and CDR2 is SVGAGI.

The gene calls are TRBV3-1 and TRBJ2-3. The CDR3 runs to 13 residues. Germline lookup yields CDR1 LGHDT and CDR2 YNNKEL (reference sequence). CDR3 protein: CASSQVGPDTQYF.